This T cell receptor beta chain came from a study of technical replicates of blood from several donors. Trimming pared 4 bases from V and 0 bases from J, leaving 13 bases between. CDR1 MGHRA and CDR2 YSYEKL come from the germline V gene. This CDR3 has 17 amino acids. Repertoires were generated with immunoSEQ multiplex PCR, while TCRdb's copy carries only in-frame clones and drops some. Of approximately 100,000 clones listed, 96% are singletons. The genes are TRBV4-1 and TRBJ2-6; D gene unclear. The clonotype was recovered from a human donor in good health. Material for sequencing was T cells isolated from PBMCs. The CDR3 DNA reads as TGCGCCAGCAGCCCCGTTCAGTTGGCCTCTGGGGCCAACGTCCTGACTTTC. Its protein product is CASSPVQLASGANVLTF.